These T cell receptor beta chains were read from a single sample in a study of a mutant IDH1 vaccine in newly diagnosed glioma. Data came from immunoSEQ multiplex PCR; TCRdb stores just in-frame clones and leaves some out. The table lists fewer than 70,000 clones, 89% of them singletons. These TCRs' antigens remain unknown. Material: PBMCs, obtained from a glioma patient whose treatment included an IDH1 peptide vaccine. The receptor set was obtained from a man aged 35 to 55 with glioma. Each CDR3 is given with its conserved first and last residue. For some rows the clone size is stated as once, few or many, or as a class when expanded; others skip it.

CDR3 protein: CASSPRRGYGYTF; V gene: TRBV7-2; clone size: -; J gene: TRBJ1-2
CDR3 protein: CASSQDGLGLAGYNEQFF; V gene: TRBV4-2; clone size: -; J gene: TRBJ2-1
CDR3 protein: CASSLAEGVGELFF; V gene: TRBV7-2; clone size: -; J gene: TRBJ2-2
CDR3 protein: CASSWQDEQYF; V gene: TRBV7-9; clone size: few; J gene: TRBJ2-7
CDR3 protein: CASSWGGRGETQYF; V gene: TRBV6-5; clone size: -; J gene: TRBJ2-5
CDR3 protein: CASSYGVDTEAFF; V gene: TRBV6-6; clone size: -; J gene: TRBJ1-1
CDR3 protein: CASGQGVLDSPLHF; V gene: TRBV19; clone size: -; J gene: TRBJ1-6
CDR3 protein: CASSPSNGETQYF; V gene: TRBV11-2; clone size: -; J gene: TRBJ2-5
CDR3 protein: CASSHTSGRGGSYEQYF; V gene: TRBV4-2; clone size: once; J gene: TRBJ2-7
CDR3 protein: CASGLPRTGIKAGELFF; V gene: TRBV12-5; clone size: -; J gene: TRBJ2-2
CDR3 protein: CASSGTQSSYNEQFF; V gene: TRBV7-2; clone size: -; J gene: TRBJ2-1
CDR3 protein: CASSEVQGRGAGELFF; V gene: TRBV6-1; clone size: -; J gene: TRBJ2-2
CDR3 protein: CAWTGGGRTEAFF; V gene: TRBV30; clone size: -; J gene: TRBJ1-1
CDR3 protein: CASSQDFRGTAYEQYF; V gene: TRBV4-3; clone size: -; J gene: TRBJ2-7
CDR3 protein: CASSLGRGDARTLYF; V gene: TRBV5-4; clone size: -; J gene: TRBJ2-5
CDR3 protein: CASTNPGFYEQYF; V gene: TRBV6-5; clone size: -; J gene: TRBJ2-7
CDR3 protein: CASSLAISYNEQFF; V gene: TRBV5-1; clone size: -; J gene: TRBJ2-1
CDR3 protein: CASSPRDSNTEAFF; V gene: TRBV28; clone size: -; J gene: TRBJ1-1
CDR3 protein: CSVDREGVESTEAFF; V gene: TRBV29-1; clone size: few; J gene: TRBJ1-1
CDR3 protein: CASSEWDLSFSSGYTF; V gene: TRBV6-1; clone size: once; J gene: TRBJ1-2
CDR3 protein: CASSLVPGDGQPQHF; V gene: TRBV5-1; clone size: -; J gene: TRBJ1-5
CDR3 protein: CASSRDRGWSRQETQYF; V gene: TRBV28; clone size: -; J gene: TRBJ2-5
CDR3 protein: CAIAGTRSEQYF; V gene: TRBV10-3; clone size: -; J gene: TRBJ2-7
CDR3 protein: CASSLGPGEAKPQHF; V gene: TRBV7-9; clone size: -; J gene: TRBJ1-5
CDR3 protein: CASSLGETQYF; V gene: TRBV11-2; clone size: -; J gene: TRBJ2-5
CDR3 protein: CASSQDQRGMRTDTQYF; V gene: TRBV4-3; clone size: -; J gene: TRBJ2-3
CDR3 protein: CASSLAYRGTYNEQFF; V gene: TRBV7-8; clone size: -; J gene: TRBJ2-1